Below, 8 T cell receptor beta chains from the same sample are listed, as sequenced in a study of synovial regulatory T cells in juvenile arthritis. The table came from immunoSEQ multiplex PCR; TCRdb's copy has only in-frame clones and leaves some out. This table lists 9,500 to 10,000 clones. The sample comprised Treg cells from blood. As to subset: remaining (HLA-DR-negative) circulating blood Treg cells. Receptors originate from a donor aged 2-35 years with juvenile idiopathic arthritis.

CDR3 residues: CASRPHGGGRQPQHF. This chain links TRBV19 with TRBJ1-5; the D gene TCRdb calls, TRBD1, cannot be checked with no DNA. Germline V CDR1 and CDR2: LNHDA, SQIVND (reference sequence). There are 15 residues in the CDR3. The DNA is unrecorded.

V and J are TRBV6-6 and TRBJ1-4; with no DNA, the TCRdb D assignment of TRBD1 cannot be verified. This CDR3 spans 14 amino acids. No DNA sequence was recorded. Germline values: CDR1 MNHNY, CDR2 SVGAGI (reference sequence). Here the CDR3 reads CASSYLGQGEKLFF.

The J gene is TRBJ2-2, the V gene TRBV14. From germline, CDR1 is SGHDN and CDR2 FVKESK. The CDR3 totals 12 residues. DNA for this receptor is not on file. CDR3 protein: CASRVNTGELFF.

CDR3 amino acids: CASSSTATNEKLFF. This sequence joins TRBV5-1 and TRBJ1-4; TCRdb indicates TRBD1, and absent DNA this call remains unverified. There are 14 residues in the CDR3. No DNA accompanies this entry. Germline CDR1 and CDR2: SGHRS and YFSETQ.

This chain uses TRBV5-5 with TRBJ1-3. There are 14 residues in the CDR3. There is no recorded DNA. The germline V gene encodes CDR1 SGHKS and CDR2 YYEKEE (reference sequence). The CDR3 loop reads CASSPGTNGNTIYF.

This chain joins TRBV2 and TRBJ1-1; no DNA is available, so the TRBD1 call from TCRdb remains unchecked. The CDR3 sequence is 11 residues long. The DNA is not on file. CDR1 SNHLY and CDR2 FYNNEI come from the germline V gene. The CDR3 here is CATGTRVGAFF.

The rearrangement links TRBV6-4 to TRBJ1-4; TCRdb lists TRBD1, though no DNA is available to test this call. Germline V gene sequence: CDR1 MRHNA, CDR2 SNTAGT. The CDR3 totals 15 residues. DNA is not on record. CDR3 region: CASRVTGSSNEKLFF.

J is TRBJ2-6 and V is TRBV5-4. This CDR3 has 18 amino acids. This entry has no DNA. Germline V lookup: CDR1 SGHNT, CDR2 YYREEE (reference sequence). The CDR3 sequence: CASSPPPGARSGANVLTF.